The following is a T cell receptor beta chain sequence with its context. The CDR3 contains 19 residues. From germline, CDR1 is LNHDA and CDR2 SQIVND (reference sequence). V shed 4 bases, J shed 0 bases, and the junction held 13 bases outside the gene matches. These data come from a study of T-cell reconstitution after alpha-beta-depleted transplantation in children. Construction of the TCRbeta library involved unique molecular identifiers. TCRdb re-called the PCR reads with MiXCR, one entry per CDR3 protein. Of hundreds of thousands of distinct CDR3 sequences in the sample, 11% were seen once. This material consisted of peripheral blood, taken 180 days after TCRalphabeta/CD19-depleted stem cell transplant. This clonotype was sampled from a male patient aged 2 to 9 who had a stem cell transplant for chronic granulomatous disease, so the T cells may come from the graft donor. The chain carries TRBV19 and TRBJ2-1; 9 nucleotides match TRBD1. This CDR3 is CASSTTGGVGGSSYNEQFF. The CDR3, as DNA: TGTGCCAGTAGTACAACAGGGGGCGTCGGCGGGAGCTCCTACAATGAGCAGTTCTTC.